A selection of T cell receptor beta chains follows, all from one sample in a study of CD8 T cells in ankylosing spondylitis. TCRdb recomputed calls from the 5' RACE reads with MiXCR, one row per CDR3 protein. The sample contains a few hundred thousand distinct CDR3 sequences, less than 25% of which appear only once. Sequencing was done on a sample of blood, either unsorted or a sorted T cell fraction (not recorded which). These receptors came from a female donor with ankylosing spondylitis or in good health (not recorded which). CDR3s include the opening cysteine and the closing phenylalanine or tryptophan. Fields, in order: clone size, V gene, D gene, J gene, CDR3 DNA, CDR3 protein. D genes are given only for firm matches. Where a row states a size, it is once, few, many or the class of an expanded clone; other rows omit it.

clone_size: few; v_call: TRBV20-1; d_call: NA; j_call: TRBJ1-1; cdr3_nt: TGCAGTGCTGGGCAGGGTGGGTCCAACACTGAAGCTTTCTTT; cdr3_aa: CSAGQGGSNTEAFF
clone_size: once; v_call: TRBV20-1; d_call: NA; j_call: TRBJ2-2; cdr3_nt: TGCAGTGCTCCTCGGTCGGGGACCGGGGAGCTGTTTTTT; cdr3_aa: CSAPRSGTGELFF
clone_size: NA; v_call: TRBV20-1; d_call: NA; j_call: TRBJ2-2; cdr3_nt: TGCAGTGCTAGGGCTCTCCCAGGGGGGGAGCTGTTTTTT; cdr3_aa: CSARALPGGELFF
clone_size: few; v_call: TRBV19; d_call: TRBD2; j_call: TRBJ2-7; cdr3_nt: TGTGCCAGTAGTCCTTTGGGCGGGAGGGCCTACGAAGAGCAGTACTTC; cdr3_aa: CASSPLGGRAYEEQYF
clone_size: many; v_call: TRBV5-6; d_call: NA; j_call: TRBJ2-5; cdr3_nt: TGTGCCAGCAGCTCCCCTGTATCCTCGGAGACCCAGTACTTC; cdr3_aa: CASSSPVSSETQYF
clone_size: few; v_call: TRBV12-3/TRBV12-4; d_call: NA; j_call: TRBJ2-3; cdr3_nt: TGTGCCAGCAGTTTAGCCCCCGGGAGTGCAGATACGCAGTATTTT; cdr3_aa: CASSLAPGSADTQYF
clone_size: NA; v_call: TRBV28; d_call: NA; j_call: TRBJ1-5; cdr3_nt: TGTGCCAGCAGGCAGGTGGGGGCAAATCAGCCCCAGCATTTT; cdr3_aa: CASRQVGANQPQHF
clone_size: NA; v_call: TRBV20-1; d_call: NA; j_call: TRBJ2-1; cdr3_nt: TGCAGTGCTAGCGGGACCTCCTACAATGAGCAGTTCTTC; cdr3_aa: CSASGTSYNEQFF
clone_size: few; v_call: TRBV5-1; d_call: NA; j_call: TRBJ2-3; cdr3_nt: TGCGCCAGCAGCTTGGACAGGGTTAGCACAGATACGCAGTATTTT; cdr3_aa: CASSLDRVSTDTQYF
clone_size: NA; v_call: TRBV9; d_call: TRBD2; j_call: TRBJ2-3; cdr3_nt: TGTGCCAGCAGCGCTTTGGTAGCGGGAAGGGCAGATACGCAGTATTTT; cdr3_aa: CASSALVAGRADTQYF
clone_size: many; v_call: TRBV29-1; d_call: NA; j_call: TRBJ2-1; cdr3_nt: TGCAGCGCCAGGCCCGTCCTCCTGCTGGATGAGCAGTTCTTC; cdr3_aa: CSARPVLLLDEQFF
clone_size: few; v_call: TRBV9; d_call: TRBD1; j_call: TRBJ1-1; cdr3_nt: TGTGCCAGCAGCCCCAGACAGGGGGCAGGGACTGAAGCTTTCTTT; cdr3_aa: CASSPRQGAGTEAFF
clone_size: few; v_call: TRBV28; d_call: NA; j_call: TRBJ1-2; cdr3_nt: TGTGCCAGCAGCCCCCTCGACTATGGCTACACCTTC; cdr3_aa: CASSPLDYGYTF
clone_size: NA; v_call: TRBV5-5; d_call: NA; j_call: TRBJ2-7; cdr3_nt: TGTGCCAGCACCGCGGGGCTGATGTACGAGCAGTACTTC; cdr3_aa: CASTAGLMYEQYF
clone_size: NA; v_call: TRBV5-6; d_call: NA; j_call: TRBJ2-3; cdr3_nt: TGTGCCAGCAACCTGGTAGGGGACACAGATACGCAGTATTTT; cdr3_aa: CASNLVGDTDTQYF
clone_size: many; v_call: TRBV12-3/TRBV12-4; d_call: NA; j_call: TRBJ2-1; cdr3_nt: TGTGCCAGCAGTTCCCGGGACGTTGCTTACAATGAGCAGTTCTTC; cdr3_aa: CASSSRDVAYNEQFF
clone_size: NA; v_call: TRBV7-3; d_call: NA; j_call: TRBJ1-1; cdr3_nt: TGTGCCAGCAGCTTCGAAACGCGCACTGAAGCTTTCTTT; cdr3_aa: CASSFETRTEAFF
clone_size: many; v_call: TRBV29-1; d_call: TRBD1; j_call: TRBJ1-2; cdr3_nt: TGCAGCGTTGAGAGGCAGGGGGCTAACTATGGCTACACCTTC; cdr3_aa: CSVERQGANYGYTF
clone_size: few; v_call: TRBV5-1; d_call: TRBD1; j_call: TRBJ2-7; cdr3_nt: TGCGCCAGCAGCGGATTGGACAGGGGGTCCTACGAGCAGTACTTC; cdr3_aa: CASSGLDRGSYEQYF
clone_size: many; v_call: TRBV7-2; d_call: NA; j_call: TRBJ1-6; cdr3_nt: TGTGCCAGCAGCTTTGAAGGGACACCCCTCCACTTT; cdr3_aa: CASSFEGTPLHF
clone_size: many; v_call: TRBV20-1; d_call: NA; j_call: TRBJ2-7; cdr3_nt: TGCAGTGCCAACCCGCCCAAGAGTCGATTTGGAAACGAGCAGTACTTC; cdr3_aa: CSANPPKSRFGNEQYF
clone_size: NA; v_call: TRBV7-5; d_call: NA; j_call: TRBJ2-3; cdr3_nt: NA; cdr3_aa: CISVSEAFPPTGPDTQYF
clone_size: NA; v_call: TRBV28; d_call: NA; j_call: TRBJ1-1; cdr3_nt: TGTGCCAGCAGCTTTGGGGGGGTAGTCACTGAAGCTTTCTTT; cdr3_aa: CASSFGGVVTEAFF
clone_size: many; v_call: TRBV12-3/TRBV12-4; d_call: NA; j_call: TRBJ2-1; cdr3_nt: TGTGCCAGCGGTAGGGGGGTCTATGAGCAGTTCTTC; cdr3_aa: CASGRGVYEQFF
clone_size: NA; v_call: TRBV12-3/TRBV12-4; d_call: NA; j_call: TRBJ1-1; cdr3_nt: TGTGCCAGCAGTCCCCTGGGAGTTACTGAAGCTTTCTTT; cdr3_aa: CASSPLGVTEAFF
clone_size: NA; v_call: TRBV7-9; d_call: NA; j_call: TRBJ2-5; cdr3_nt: TGTGCCAGCAGCTTAGGGCAGGTTGGCGAGACCCAGTACTTC; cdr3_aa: CASSLGQVGETQYF
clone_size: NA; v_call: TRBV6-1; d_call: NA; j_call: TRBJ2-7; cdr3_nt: TGTGCCAGCAGCGGGGGACCATCTAGGATAGGGCACGAGCAGTACTTC; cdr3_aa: CASSGGPSRIGHEQYF
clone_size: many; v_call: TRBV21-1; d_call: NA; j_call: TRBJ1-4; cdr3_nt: TGTGCCAGCAGCAAACAGGCAACTAATGAAAAACTGTTTTTT; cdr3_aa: CASSKQATNEKLFF
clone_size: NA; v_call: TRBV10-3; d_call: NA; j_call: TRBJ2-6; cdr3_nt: TGTGCCATCAAGGAACGGGCTAGCGCGAGCTCTGGGGCCAACGTCCTGACTTTC; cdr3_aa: CAIKERASASSGANVLTF
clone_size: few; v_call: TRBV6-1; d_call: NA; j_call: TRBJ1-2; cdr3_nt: TGTGCCAGCAGTCCGGACACCTCTAACTATGGCTACACCTTC; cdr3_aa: CASSPDTSNYGYTF
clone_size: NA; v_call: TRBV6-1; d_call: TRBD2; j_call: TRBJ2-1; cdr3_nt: TGTGCCAGCAGCCCGGGACTAGTCGTCTACAATGAGCAGTTCTTC; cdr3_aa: CASSPGLVVYNEQFF
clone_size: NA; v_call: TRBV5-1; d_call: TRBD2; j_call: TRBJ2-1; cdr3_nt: TGCGCCAGCAGCTTGCTCCTAGCGGGAGTGGGGGAGCAGTTCTTC; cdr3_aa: CASSLLLAGVGEQFF
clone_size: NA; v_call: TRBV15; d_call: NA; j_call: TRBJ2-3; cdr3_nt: TGTGCCACGTCTCGGACTCATTCAGATACGCAGTATTTT; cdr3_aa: CATSRTHSDTQYF
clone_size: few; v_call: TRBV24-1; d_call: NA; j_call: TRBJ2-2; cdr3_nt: TGTGCCACCCTGTATGGACCAACAGGGGAGCTGTTTTTT; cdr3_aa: CATLYGPTGELFF
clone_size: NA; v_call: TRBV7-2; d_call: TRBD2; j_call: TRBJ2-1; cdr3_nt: TGTGCCAGCAGCTTAGTAGCTAGCGGGAGGTACCCCAATGAGCAGTTCTTC; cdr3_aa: CASSLVASGRYPNEQFF
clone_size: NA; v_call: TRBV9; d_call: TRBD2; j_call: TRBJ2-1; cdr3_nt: TGTGCCAGCAGCGTAGCAATAGCGGGAGAGTTATATGAGCAGTTCTTC; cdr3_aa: CASSVAIAGELYEQFF
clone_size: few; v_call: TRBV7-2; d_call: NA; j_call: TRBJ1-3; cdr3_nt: TGTGCCAGCAGCTCTTGGGGGGGGGCCTCTGGAAACACCATATATTTT; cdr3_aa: CASSSWGGASGNTIYF
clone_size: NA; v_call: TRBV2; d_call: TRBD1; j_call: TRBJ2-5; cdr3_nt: TGTGCCAGCAGCCTTTGGGGGGACAGGGGGCAAGAGACCCAGTACTTC; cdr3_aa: CASSLWGDRGQETQYF
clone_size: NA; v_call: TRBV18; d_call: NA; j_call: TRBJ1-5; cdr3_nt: TGTGCCAGCTCACCAACGAGGGAGCAGCCCCAGCATTTT; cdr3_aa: CASSPTREQPQHF
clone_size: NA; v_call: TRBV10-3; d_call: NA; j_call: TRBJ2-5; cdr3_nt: TGTGCCATCACCTTGTCCCGGGGAGAGACCCAGTACTTC; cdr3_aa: CAITLSRGETQYF
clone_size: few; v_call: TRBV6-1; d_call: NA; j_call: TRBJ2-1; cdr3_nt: TGTGCCAGCACCTCAACCGGGGCAGGTGCCTACAATGAGCAGTTCTTC; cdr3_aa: CASTSTGAGAYNEQFF
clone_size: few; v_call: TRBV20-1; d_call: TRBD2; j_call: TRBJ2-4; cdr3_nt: TGCAGTGCTACTAGCGGGAAAAACATTCAGTACTTC; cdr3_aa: CSATSGKNIQYF
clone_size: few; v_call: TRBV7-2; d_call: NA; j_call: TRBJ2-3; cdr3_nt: TGTGCCAGCAGCTTACAAGGGCGGGGCACAGATACGCAGTATTTT; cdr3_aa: CASSLQGRGTDTQYF
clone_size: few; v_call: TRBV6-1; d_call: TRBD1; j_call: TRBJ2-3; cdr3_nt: TGTGCCAGCAGGACGTCCGGGACAGGGGGCACAGATACGCAGTATTTT; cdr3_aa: CASRTSGTGGTDTQYF
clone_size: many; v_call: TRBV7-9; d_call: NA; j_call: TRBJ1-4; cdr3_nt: TGTGCCAGCAGCTTCAGGGGAATTAATGAAAAACTGTTTTTT; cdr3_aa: CASSFRGINEKLFF
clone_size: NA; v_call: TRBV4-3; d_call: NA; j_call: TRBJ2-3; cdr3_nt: TGCGCCAGCAGCCAAGACACCCCCTCAGAGGCAGATACGCAGTATTTT; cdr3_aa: CASSQDTPSEADTQYF
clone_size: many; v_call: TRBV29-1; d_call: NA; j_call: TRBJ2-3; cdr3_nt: TGCAGCGTTGGCGGGGTCACAGATACGCAGTATTTT; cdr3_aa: CSVGGVTDTQYF
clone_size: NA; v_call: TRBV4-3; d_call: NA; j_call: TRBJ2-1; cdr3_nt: TGCGCCAGCAGCCAGGCCAGGACTCACACCTACAATGAGCAGTTCTTC; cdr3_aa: CASSQARTHTYNEQFF
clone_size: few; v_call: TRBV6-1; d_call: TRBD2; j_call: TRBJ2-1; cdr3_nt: TGTGCCAGCAGGCTCCGACTAGCGGGGTACTTCAATGAGCAGTTCTTC; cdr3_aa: CASRLRLAGYFNEQFF
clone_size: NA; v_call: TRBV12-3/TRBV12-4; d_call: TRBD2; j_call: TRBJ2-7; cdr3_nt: TGTGCCAGCAGTCGAGCGGGAGGGAGCTCCTACGAGCAGTACTTC; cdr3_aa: CASSRAGGSSYEQYF
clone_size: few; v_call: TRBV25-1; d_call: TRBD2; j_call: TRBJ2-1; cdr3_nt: TGTGCCAGCAATCCGCGGGAGCCGAGCAATGAGCAGTTCTTC; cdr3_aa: CASNPREPSNEQFF
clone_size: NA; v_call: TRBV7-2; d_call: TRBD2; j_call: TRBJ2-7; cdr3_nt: TGTGCCAGCAGCTTAGTTGCGAGCGGGAGTTACGAGCAGTACTTC; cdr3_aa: CASSLVASGSYEQYF